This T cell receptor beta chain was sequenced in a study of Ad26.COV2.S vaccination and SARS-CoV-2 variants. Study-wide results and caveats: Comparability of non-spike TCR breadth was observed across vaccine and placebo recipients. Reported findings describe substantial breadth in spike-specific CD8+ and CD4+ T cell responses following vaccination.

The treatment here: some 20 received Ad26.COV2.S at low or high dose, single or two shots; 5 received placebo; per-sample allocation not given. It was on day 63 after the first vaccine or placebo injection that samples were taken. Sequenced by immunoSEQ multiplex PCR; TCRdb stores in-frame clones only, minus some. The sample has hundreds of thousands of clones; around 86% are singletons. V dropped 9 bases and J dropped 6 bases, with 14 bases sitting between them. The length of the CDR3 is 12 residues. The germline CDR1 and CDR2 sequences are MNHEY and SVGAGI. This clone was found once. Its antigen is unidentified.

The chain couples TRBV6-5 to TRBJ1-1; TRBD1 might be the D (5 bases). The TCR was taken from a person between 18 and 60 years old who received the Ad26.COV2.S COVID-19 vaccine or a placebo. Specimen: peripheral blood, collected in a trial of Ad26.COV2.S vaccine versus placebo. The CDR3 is CASGHIVAEAFF. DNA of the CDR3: TGTGCCAGTGGACATATAGTGGCTGAAGCTTTCTTT.